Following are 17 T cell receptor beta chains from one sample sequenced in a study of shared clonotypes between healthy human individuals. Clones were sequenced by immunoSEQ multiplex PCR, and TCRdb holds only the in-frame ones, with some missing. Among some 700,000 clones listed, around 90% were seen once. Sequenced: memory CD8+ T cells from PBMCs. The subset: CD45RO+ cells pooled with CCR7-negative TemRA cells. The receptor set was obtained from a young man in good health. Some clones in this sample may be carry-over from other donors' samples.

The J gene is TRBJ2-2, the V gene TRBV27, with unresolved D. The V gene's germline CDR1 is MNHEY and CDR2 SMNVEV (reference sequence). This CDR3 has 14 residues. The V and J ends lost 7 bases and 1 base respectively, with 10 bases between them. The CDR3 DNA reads TGTGCCAGCACTTTTCGTGGGAACACCGGGGAGCTGTTTTTT. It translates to CASTFRGNTGELFF.

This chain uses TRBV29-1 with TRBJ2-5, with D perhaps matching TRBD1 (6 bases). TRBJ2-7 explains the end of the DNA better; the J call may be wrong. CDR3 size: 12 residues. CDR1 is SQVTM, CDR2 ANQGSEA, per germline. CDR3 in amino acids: CSAADSSYEQYF. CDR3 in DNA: TGCAGCGCGGCGGACAGCTCCTACGAGCAGTACTTC.

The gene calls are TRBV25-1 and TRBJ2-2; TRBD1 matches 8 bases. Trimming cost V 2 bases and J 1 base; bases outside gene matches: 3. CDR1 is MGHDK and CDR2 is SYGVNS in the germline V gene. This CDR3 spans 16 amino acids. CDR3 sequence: CASSEPGQENTGELFF. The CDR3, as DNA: TGTGCCAGCAGTGAACCGGGACAGGAGAACACCGGGGAGCTGTTTTTT.

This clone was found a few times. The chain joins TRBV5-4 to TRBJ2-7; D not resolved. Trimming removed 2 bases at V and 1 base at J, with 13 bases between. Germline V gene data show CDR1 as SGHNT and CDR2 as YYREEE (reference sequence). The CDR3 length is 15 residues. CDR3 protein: CASSFNGFGSYEQYF. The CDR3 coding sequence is TGTGCCAGCAGCTTTAATGGGTTCGGATCCTACGAGCAGTACTTC.

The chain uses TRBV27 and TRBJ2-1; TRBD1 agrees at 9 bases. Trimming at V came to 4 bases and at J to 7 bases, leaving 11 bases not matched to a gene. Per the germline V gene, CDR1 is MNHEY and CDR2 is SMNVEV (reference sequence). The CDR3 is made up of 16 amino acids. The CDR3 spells CASSSLGTGPFNEQFF. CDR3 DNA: TGTGCCAGCAGTTCCCTCGGGACAGGGCCTTTTAATGAGCAGTTCTTC.

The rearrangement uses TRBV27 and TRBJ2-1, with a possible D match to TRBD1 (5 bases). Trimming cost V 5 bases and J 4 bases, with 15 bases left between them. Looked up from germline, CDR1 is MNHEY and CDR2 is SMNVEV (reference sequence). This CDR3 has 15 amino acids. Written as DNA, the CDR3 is TGTGCCAGCAGTCCCCGGCAGGGCCAATACAATGAGCAGTTCTTC. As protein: CASSPRQGQYNEQFF.

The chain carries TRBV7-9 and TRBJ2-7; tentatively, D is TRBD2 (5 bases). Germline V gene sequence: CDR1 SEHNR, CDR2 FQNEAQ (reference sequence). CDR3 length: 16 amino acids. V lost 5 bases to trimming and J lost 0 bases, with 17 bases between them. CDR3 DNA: TGTGCCAGCAGCCCGGGTGAAGGAGGAACCTCCTACGAGCAGTACTTC. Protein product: CASSPGEGGTSYEQYF.

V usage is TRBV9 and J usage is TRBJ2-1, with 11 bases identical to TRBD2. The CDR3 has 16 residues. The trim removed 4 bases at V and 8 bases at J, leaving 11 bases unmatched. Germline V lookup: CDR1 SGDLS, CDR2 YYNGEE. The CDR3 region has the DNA TGTGCCAGCAGCCAGCCTCTAGCGGGAGGATCCTATGAGCAGTTCTTC. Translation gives CASSQPLAGGSYEQFF. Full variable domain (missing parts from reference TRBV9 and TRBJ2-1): DSGVTQTPKHLITATGQRVTLRCSPRSGDLSVYWYQQSLDQGLQFLIQYYNGEERAKGNILERFSAQQFPDLHSELNLSSLELGDSALYFCASSQPLAGGSYEQFFGPGTRLTVL.

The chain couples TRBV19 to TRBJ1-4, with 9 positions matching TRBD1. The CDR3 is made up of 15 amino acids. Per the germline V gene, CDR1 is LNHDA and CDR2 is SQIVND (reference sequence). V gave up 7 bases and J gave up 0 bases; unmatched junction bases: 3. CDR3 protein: CASKGQGATNEKLFF. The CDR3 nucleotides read TGTGCCAGTAAGGGACAGGGAGCAACTAATGAAAAACTGTTTTTT.

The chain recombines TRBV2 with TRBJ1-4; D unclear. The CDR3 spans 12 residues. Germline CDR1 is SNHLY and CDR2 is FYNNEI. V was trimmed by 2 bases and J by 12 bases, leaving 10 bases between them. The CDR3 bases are TGTGCCAGCAGTGAAAAGGTCAAGGAACTGTTTTTT. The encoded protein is CASSEKVKELFF.

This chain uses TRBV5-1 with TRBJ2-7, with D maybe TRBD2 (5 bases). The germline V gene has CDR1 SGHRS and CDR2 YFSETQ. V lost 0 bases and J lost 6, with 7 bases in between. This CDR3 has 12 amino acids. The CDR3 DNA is TGCGCCAGCAGCTTGGGGGAGTTCGAGCAGTACTTC. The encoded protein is CASSLGEFEQYF.

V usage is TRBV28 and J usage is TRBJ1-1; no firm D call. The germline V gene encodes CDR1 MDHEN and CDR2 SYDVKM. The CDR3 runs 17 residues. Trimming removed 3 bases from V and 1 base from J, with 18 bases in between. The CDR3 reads CASSFLRPPVGNTEAFF. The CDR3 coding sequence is TGTGCCAGCAGTTTCTTGCGACCGCCGGTGGGGAACACTGAAGCTTTCTTT.

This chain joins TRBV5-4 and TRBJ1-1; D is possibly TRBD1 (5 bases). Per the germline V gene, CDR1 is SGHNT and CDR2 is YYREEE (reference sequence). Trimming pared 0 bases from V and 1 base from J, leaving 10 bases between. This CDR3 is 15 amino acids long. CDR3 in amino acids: CASSLGPGPNTEAFF. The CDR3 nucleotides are TGTGCCAGCAGCTTGGGTCCAGGGCCGAACACTGAAGCTTTCTTT.

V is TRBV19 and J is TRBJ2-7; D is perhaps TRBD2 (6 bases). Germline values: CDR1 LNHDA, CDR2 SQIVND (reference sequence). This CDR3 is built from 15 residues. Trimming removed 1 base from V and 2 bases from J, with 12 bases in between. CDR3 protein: CASSIGAGLPYEQYF. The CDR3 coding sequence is TGTGCCAGTAGTATAGGGGCGGGGCTGCCCTACGAGCAGTACTTC.

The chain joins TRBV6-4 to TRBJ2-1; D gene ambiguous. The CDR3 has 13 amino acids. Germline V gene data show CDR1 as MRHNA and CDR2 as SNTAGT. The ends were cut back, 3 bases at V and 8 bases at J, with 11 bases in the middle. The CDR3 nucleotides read TGTGCCAGCAGTGAGGTCAGCTTCGATGAGCAGTTCTTC. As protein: CASSEVSFDEQFF.

CDR3 bases: TGTGCCAGCAGTCCCTACAGGGGTGCCGGGGAGCTGTTTTTT. This codes for CASSPYRGAGELFF. V gene TRBV27 combines with J gene TRBJ2-2, with TRBD1 matching 7 bases. CDR3 size: 14 residues. Unmatched junction bases numbered 6, after V lost 5 bases and J lost 6 bases. The V gene's germline CDR1 is MNHEY and CDR2 SMNVEV (reference sequence).

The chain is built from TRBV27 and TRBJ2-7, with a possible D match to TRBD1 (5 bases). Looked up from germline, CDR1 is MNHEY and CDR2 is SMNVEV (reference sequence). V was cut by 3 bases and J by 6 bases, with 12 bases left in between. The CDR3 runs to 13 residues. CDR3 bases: TGTGCCAGCAGTTTTCGGCAGGGCGCCGAGCAGTACTTC. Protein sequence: CASSFRQGAEQYF.